The present TCR beta chain was sequenced within a study of human T cells and chemical hapten exposure. Study information: A mostly female patient group had alopecia areata, totalis or universalis.

Within the library, unique molecular identifiers were attached to each individual cDNA molecule. Per the study methods: There were a median of around 97,000 TCRs per sample, with a range from about 23,224 to 750,000. TCRdb passed the RACE reads through MiXCR, listing each CDR3 protein once. The V and J calls here are based on TCRdb, not the publication. The sample holds 150,000 to 200,000 distinct CDR3 sequences; approximately 30% are singletons and the top ten take under 2.5%. Study-wide results and limits: Those TCRs sitting above 1 in 1000 frequency stayed the same with DPC sensitization.

V was shortened by 5 bases and J by 1 base, with 11 bases between the two germline ends. Germline V gives CDR1 SGHVS, CDR2 FNYEAQ. There are 14 residues in the CDR3. This clonotype was detected only a few times. Its antigen is undetermined. Regarding time point: patch test 3, about 24 weeks after DPC sensitization. As to treatment: therapeutic diphenylcyclopropenone sensitization with weekly scalp DPC. This clonotype originated in a woman under 30 with alopecia areata. Some clones in this sample may be carry-over from other donors' samples. This specimen consisted of whole blood, obtained in connection with sensitization to the hapten diphenylcyclopropenone (DPC). This chain joins TRBV7-6 and TRBJ2-5, with D hard to call. CDR3 amino acids: CASSPEAFQETQYF. The CDR3 DNA is TGTGCCAGCAGCCCCGAAGCATTCCAAGAGACCCAGTACTTC.